This T cell receptor beta chain was sequenced in a study of T cell repertoires in cytomegalovirus infection. Study information: Public TCR beta signatures provided an indication of both CMV infection and a matching HLA type. Study-level results: The ex vivo response was dominated by HLA-C-restricted CMV-specific TCR beta clonotypes. Cumulative public TCR beta family frequency identified CMV carriers with the relevant HLA.

TCRdb itself ran the reads through MiXCR, one entry per CDR3 protein. The sample gives more than 350,000 distinct CDR3 sequences, approximately 30% of which show up once; around 15% is in the top ten. This clonotype came up a few times. Its antigen is unidentified. The sample was PBMCs. The receptor comes from a human donor in good health (CMV status not recorded). Some clones in this sample may be carry-over from other donors' samples.

CDR3 coding DNA: TGTGCCAGCTCACCGATCCCGGGCGGAAGCGAAGCTTTCTTT. This encodes CASSPIPGGSEAFF. This chain joins TRBV18 and TRBJ1-1; D is uncertain. This CDR3 contains 14 residues. Germline V gene data show CDR1 as KGHSH and CDR2 as LQKENI. Trimming removed 3 bases at V and 8 bases at J, with 16 bases between.